The table lists the clone carrying this T cell receptor (beta chain) with a count of one. This entry belongs to a study of control samples from healthy donors and cancer patients. The CDR3 covers 15 residues. J gave up 4 bases and V 4 bases, and 8 bases lay outside the gene matches. The germline V gene has CDR1 SGHRS and CDR2 YFSETQ. The method was immunoSEQ multiplex PCR; TCRdb's version includes in-frame clones alone and lacks a portion of them. The table lists more than 60,000 clones, around 89% of them singletons. The rearrangement uses TRBV5-1 and TRBJ1-5; the match to TRBD1 covers 7 bases. Material: PBMCs. The source of this sequence is a man aged 60 to 75 with colorectal cancer. Written as DNA, the CDR3 is TGCGCCAGCAGCGCGGGGACAGCGTCTAATCAGCCCCAGCATTTT. It is translated as CASSAGTASNQPQHF.